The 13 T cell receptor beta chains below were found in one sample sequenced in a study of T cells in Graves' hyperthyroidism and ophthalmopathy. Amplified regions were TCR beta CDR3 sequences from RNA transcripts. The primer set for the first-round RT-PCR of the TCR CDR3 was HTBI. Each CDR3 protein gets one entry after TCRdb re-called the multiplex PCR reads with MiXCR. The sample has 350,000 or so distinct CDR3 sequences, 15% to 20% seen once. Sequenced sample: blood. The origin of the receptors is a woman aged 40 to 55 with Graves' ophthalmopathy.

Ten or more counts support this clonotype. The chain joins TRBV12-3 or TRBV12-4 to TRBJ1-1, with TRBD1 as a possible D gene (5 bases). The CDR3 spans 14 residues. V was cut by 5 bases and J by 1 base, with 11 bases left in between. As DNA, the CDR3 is TGTGCCAGCAGTCCGGGGACCCCGAACACTGAAGCTTTCTTT. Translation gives CASSPGTPNTEAFF.

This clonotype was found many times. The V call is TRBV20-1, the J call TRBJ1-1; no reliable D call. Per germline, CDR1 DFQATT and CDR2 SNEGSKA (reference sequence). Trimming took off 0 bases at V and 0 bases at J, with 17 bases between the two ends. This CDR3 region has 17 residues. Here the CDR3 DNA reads TGCAGTGCTAGAGATCGACACGGCCCTTCCATGAACACTGAAGCTTTCTTT. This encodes CSARDRHGPSMNTEAFF.

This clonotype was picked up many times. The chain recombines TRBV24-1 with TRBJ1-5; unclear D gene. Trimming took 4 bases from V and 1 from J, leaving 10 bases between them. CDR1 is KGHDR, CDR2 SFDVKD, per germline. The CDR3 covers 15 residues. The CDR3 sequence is CATSEGSISNQPQHF. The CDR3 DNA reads TGTGCCACCAGTGAGGGCTCAATAAGCAATCAGCCCCAGCATTTT.

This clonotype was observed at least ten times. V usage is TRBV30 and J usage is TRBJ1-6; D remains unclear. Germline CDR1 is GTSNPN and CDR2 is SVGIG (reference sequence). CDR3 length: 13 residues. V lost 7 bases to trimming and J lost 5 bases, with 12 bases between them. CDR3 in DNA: TGTGCCTTTCGTGGCGGAAATAATTCACCCCTCCACTTT. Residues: CAFRGGNNSPLHF.

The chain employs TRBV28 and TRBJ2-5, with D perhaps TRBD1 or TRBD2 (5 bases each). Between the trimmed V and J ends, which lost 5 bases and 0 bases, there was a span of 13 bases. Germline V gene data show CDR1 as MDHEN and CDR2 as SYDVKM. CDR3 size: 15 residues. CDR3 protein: CASSGRDGHQETQYF. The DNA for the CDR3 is TGTGCCAGCAGTGGTAGGGACGGACACCAAGAGACCCAGTACTTC.

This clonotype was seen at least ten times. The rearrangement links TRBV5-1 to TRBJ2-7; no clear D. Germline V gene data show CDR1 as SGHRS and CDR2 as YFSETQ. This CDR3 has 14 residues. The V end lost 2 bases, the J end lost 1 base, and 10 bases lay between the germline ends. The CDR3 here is CASSFRHPSYEQYF. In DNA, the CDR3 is TGCGCCAGCAGCTTCAGGCACCCTTCCTACGAGCAGTACTTC.

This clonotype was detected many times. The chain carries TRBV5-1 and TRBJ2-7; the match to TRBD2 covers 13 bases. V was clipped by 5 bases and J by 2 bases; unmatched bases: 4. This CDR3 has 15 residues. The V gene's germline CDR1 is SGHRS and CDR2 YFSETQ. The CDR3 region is CASRPGLAGTYEQYF. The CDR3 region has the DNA TGCGCCAGCAGACCGGGACTAGCGGGAACCTACGAGCAGTACTTC.

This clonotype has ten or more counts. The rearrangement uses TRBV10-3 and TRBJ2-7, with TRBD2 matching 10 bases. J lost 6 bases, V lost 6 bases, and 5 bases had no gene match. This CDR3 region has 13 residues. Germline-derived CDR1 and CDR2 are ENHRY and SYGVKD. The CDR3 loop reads CAISPGLATEQYF. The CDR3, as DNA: TGTGCCATCAGCCCGGGACTAGCGACCGAGCAGTACTTC.

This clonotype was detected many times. Here the CDR3 DNA reads TGTGCCAGCAGCTTAGCGCCAAACATTCAGTACTTC. Translating gives CASSLAPNIQYF. The chain recombines TRBV7-9 with TRBJ2-4; D is ambiguous. V gave up 0 bases and J gave up 6 bases, with 3 bases separating them. The CDR3 sequence is 12 residues long. The germline CDR1 and CDR2 sequences are SEHNR and FQNEAQ (reference sequence).

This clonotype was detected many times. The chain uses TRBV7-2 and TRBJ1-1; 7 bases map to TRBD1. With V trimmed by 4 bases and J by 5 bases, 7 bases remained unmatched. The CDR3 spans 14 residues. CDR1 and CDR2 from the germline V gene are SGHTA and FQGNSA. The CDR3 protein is CASSSATGLTEAFF. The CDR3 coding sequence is TGTGCCAGCAGCTCAGCGACAGGGTTAACTGAAGCTTTCTTT.

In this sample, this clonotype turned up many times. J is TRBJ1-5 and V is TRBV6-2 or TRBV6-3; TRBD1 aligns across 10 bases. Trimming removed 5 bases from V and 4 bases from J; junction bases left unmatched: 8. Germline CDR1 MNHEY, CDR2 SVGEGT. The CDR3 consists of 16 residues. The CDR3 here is CASSPPGQGINQPQHF. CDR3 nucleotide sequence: TGTGCCAGCAGTCCTCCGGGACAGGGGATAAATCAGCCCCAGCATTTT.

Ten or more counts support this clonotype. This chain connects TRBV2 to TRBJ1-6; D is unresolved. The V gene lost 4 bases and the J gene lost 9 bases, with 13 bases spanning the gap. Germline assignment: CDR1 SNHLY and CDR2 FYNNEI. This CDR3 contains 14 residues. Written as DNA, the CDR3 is TGTGCCAGCAGTGGGACGGCGGCGGGTTCACCCCTCCACTTT. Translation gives CASSGTAAGSPLHF. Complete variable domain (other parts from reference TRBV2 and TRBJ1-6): EPEVTQTPSHQVTQMGQEVILRCVPISNHLYFYWYRQILGQKVEFLVSFYNNEISEKSEIFDDQFSVERPDGSNFTLKIRSTKLEDSAMYFCASSGTAAGSPLHFGNGTRLTVT.

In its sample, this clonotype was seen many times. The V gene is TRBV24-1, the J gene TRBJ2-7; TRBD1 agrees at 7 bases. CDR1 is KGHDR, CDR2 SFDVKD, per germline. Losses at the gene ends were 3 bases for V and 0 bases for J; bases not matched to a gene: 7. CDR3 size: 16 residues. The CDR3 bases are TGTGCCACCAGTGATAGGGGACAGTCGAGCTCCTACGAGCAGTACTTC. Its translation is CATSDRGQSSSYEQYF.